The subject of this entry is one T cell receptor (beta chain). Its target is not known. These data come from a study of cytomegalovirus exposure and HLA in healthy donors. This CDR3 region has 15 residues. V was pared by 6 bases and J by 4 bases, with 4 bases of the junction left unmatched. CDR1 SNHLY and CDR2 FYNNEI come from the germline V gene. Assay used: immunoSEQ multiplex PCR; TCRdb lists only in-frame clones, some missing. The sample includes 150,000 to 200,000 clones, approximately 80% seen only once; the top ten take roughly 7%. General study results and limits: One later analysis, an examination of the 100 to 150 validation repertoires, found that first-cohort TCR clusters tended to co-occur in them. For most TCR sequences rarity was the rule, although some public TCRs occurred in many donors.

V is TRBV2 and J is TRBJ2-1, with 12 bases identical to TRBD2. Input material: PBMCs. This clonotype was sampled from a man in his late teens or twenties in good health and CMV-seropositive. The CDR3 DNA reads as TGTGCCAGCAGATTACTAGCGGGAGGTTACAATGAGCAGTTCTTC. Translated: CASRLLAGGYNEQFF.